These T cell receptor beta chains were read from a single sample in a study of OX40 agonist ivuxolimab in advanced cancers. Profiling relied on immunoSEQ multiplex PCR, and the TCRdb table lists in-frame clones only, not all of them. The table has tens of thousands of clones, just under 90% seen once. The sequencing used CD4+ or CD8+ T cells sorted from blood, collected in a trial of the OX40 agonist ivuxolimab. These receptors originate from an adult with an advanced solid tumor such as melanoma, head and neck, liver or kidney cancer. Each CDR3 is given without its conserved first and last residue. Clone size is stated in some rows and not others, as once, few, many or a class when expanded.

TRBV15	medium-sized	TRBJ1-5	ATSRVSGAYSNQPQH
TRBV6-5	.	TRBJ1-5	ASSYGGGKDQPQH
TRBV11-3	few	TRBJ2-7	ASTNQGRGFYEQY
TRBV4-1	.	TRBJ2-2	ASSPGLNTGELF
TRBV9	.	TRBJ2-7	ASSIGDASYEQY
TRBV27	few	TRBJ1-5	ASSPHGQPQH
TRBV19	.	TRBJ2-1	ASTRLAGSNEQF
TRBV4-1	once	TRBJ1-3	ASSQVPGAGNTIY
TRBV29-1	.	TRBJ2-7	SVVDSSSYEQY
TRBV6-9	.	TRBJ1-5	ASSYPAGGDNQPQH
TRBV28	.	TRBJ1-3	ASSLEGASGNTIY
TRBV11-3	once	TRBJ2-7	ASSGGLAGGPMQY
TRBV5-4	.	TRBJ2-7	ASTSSDTNEQY
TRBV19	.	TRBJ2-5	ASSIRDTQETQY
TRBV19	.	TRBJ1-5	ASGPYLGQPQH
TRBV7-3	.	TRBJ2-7	ASSPTGPYEQY
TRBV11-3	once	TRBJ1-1	ASSSRTGTLNTEAF